This entry lists 6 T cell receptor beta chains sequenced from one sample in a study of technical replicates of blood from a handful of donors. Produced via immunoSEQ multiplex PCR; TCRdb's table is partial and in-frame only. This table holds approximately 50,000 clones, about 86% found once. Source material: PBMCs. The source of these receptors is a human donor in good health. Some clones in this sample may be carry-over from other donors' samples.

The chain carries TRBV18 and TRBJ1-3; 9 nucleotides line up with TRBD1. With V trimmed by 5 bases and J by 0 bases, 11 bases remained unmatched. Germline V gene sequence: CDR1 KGHSH, CDR2 LQKENI. The CDR3 covers 18 residues. CDR3 nucleotides: TGTGCCAGCTCATCACTACTGTGGGACAGGGACTCTGGAAACACCATATATTTT. Its translation: CASSSLLWDRDSGNTIYF.

The chain joins TRBV2 to TRBJ1-1; D is possibly TRBD1 (6 bases). Germline-derived CDR1 and CDR2 are SNHLY and FYNNEI. Trimming stripped 4 bases from V and 4 bases from J, with 13 bases between. This CDR3 region has 14 residues. The CDR3 DNA is TGTGCCAGCAGTGGCGAGGGGGTCGGCACTGAAGCTTTCTTT. It is translated as CASSGEGVGTEAFF. Full variable domain (missing parts from reference TRBV2 and TRBJ1-1): EPEVTQTPSHQVTQMGQEVILRCVPISNHLYFYWYRQILGQKVEFLVSFYNNEISEKSEIFDDQFSVERPDGSNFTLKIRSTKLEDSAMYFCASSGEGVGTEAFFGQGTRLTVV.

A single count supports this clone. The gene calls are TRBV6-6 and TRBJ1-6; D unclear. Trimming left V 5 bases short and J 13 bases short, with 15 bases between. Germline CDR1 reads MNHNY; CDR2 reads SVGAGI (reference sequence). The CDR3 covers 13 residues. CDR3 sequence reads: CASSLLYFEPLHF. CDR3 sequence (DNA): TGTGCCAGCAGTCTACTATATTTCGAGCCCCTCCACTTT.

The chain links TRBV5-1 to TRBJ2-2; TRBD2 aligns across 13 bases. Per germline, CDR1 SGHRS and CDR2 YFSETQ. The CDR3 is 16 amino acids. The V segment lost 7 bases and the J segment 3 bases; nucleotides outside the gene matches: 6. CDR3 region: CASRGTSGTDTGELFF. CDR3 DNA sequence: TGCGCCAGCCGCGGGACTAGCGGGACTGACACCGGGGAGCTGTTTTTT.

This chain uses TRBV4-2 with TRBJ1-3, with D possibly being TRBD1 (6 bases). Germline CDR1 is LGHNA and CDR2 is YNFKEQ. There are 17 residues in the CDR3. V shed 4 bases and J shed 4 bases, with 20 bases lying between them. The CDR3 DNA reads as TGTGCCAGCAGCCTCGACCTGATACAGGGAGACGGAAACACCATATATTTT. As protein: CASSLDLIQGDGNTIYF.

V usage is TRBV5-1 and J usage is TRBJ1-2; TRBD1 is a possible D gene (6 bases). The CDR3 sequence is 12 residues long. Germline V lookup: CDR1 SGHRS, CDR2 YFSETQ. V was cut by 8 bases and J by 2 bases, with 10 bases left in between. CDR3 DNA sequence: TGCGCCAGTTCTGGGGGCAACTATGGCTACACCTTC. Its protein product is CASSGGNYGYTF.